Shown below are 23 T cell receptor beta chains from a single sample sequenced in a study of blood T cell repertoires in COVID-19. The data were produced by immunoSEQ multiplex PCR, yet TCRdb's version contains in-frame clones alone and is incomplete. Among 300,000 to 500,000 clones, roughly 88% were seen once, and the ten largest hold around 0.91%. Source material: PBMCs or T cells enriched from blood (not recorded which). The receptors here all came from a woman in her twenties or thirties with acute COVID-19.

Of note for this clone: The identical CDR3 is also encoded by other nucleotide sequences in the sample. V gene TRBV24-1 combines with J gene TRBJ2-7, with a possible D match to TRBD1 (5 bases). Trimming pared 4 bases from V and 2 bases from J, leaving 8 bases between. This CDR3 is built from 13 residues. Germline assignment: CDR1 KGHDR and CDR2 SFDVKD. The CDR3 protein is CATSESGTYEQYF. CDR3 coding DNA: TGTGCCACCAGTGAATCAGGGACCTACGAGCAGTACTTC.

CDR3 DNA: TGTGCCTGGAGTAGGGGACAGAGCACAGATACGCAGTATTTT. It yields the protein CAWSRGQSTDTQYF. The genes are TRBV30 and TRBJ2-3; 7 positions match TRBD1. The CDR3 is 14 residues long. Germline values: CDR1 GTSNPN, CDR2 SVGIG (reference sequence). Trimming cost V 2 bases and J 0 bases; bases outside gene matches: 2.

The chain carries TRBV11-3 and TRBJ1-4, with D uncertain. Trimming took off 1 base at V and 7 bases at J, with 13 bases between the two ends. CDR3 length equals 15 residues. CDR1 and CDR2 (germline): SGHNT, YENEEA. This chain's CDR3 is CASSLGGGSSEKLFF. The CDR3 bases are TGTGCCAGCAGCTTAGGTGGAGGGAGTAGTGAAAAACTGTTTTTT.

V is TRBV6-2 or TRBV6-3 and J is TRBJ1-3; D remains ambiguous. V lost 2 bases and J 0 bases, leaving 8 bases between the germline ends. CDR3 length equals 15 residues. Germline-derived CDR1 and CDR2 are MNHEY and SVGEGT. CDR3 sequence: CASSYSPSSGNTIYF. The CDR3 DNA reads TGTGCCAGCAGTTACAGCCCGAGCTCTGGAAACACCATATATTTT.

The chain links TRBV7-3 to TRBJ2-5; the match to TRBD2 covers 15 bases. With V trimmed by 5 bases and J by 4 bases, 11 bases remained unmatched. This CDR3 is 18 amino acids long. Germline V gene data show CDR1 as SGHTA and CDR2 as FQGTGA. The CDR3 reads CASSGGTSGGFGGETQYF. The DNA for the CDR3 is TGTGCCAGCAGCGGAGGGACTAGCGGGGGGTTCGGCGGAGAGACCCAGTACTTC.

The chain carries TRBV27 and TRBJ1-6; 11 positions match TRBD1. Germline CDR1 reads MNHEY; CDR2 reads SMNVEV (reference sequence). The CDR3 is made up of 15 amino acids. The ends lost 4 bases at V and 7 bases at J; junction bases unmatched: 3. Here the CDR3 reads CASSSWTGGNSPLHF. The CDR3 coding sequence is TGTGCCAGCAGTTCGTGGACAGGGGGCAATTCACCCCTCCACTTT.

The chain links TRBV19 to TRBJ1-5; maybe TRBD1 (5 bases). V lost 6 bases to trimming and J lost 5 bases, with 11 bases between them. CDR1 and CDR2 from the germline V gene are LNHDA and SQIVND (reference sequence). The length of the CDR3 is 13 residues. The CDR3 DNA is TGTGCCAGTAGCCCTACGGGGGATCAGCCCCAGCATTTT. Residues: CASSPTGDQPQHF.

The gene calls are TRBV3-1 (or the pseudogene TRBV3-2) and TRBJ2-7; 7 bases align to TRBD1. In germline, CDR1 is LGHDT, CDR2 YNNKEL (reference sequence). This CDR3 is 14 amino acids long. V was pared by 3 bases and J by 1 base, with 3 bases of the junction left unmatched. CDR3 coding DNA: TGTGCCAGCAGCCACCGACAGGGTTCCTACGAGCAGTACTTC. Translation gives CASSHRQGSYEQYF.

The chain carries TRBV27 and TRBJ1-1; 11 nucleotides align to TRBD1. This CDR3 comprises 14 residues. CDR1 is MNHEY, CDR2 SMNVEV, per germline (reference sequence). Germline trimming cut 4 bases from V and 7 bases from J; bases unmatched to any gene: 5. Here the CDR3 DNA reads TGTGCCAGCAGTTCGGACAGGGGGCCTGGTGAAGCTTTCTTT. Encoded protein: CASSSDRGPGEAFF.

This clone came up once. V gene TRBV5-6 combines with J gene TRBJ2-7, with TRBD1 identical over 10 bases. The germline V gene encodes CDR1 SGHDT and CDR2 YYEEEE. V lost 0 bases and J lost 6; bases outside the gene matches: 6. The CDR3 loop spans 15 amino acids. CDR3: CASSLAWTGGSEQYF. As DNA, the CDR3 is TGTGCCAGCAGCTTGGCCTGGACAGGGGGGTCCGAGCAGTACTTC.

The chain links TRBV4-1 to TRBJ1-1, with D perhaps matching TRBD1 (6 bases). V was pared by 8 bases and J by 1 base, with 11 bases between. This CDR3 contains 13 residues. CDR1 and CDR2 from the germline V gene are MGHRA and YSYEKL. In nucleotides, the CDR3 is TGCGCCAGCTTCGGACAGAGGAACACTGAAGCTTTCTTT. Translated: CASFGQRNTEAFF.

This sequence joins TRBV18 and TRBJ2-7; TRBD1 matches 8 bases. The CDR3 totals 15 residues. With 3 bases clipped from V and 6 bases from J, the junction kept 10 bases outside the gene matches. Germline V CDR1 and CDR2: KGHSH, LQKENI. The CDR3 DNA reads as TGTGCCAGCTCACCGAAAACCGGGACAGGTATCGAGCAGTACTTC. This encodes CASSPKTGTGIEQYF.

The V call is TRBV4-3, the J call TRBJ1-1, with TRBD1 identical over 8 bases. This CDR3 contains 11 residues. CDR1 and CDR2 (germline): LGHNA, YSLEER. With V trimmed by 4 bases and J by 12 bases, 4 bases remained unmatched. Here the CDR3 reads CASSLDRVTFF. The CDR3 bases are TGCGCCAGCAGCCTGGACAGGGTAACTTTCTTT.

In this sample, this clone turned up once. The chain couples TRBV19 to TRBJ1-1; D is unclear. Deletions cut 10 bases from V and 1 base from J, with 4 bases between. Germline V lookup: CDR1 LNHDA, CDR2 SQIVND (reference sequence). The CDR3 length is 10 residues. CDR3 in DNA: TGTGCCATATCGAACACTGAAGCTTTCTTT. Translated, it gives CAISNTEAFF.

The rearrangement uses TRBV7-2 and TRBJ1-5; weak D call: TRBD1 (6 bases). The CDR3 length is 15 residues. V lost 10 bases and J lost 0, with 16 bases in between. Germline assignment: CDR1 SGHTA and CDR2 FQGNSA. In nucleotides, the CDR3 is TGTGCCACCTCACCGGGACAATATAGCAATCAGCCCCAGCATTTT. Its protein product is CATSPGQYSNQPQHF.

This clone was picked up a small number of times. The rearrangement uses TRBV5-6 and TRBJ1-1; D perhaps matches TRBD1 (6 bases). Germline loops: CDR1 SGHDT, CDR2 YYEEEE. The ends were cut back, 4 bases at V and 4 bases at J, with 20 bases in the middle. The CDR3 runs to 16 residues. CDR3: CASSPWQGNDLTEAFF. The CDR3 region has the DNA TGTGCCAGCAGCCCATGGCAGGGGAATGATCTCACTGAAGCTTTCTTT.

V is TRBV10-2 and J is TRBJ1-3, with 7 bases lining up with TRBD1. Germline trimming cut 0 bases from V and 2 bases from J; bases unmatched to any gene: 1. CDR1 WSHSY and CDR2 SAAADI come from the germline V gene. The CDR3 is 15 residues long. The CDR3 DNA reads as TGCGCCAGCAGTGAGTCAAGGGGGCCTGGAAACACCATATATTTT. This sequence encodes CASSESRGPGNTIYF.

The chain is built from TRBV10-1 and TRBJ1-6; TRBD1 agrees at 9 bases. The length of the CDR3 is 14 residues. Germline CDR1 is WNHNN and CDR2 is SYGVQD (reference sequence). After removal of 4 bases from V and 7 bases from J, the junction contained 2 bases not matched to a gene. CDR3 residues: CASSGTGVNSPLHF. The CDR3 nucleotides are TGCGCCAGCAGTGGGACAGGGGTAAATTCACCCCTCCACTTT.

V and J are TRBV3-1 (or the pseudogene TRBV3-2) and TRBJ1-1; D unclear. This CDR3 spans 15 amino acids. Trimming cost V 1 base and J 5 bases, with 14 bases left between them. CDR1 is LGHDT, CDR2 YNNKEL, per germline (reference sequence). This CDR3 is CASSQGVGGGTEAFF. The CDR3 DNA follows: TGTGCCAGCAGCCAAGGGGTGGGTGGAGGGACTGAAGCTTTCTTT.

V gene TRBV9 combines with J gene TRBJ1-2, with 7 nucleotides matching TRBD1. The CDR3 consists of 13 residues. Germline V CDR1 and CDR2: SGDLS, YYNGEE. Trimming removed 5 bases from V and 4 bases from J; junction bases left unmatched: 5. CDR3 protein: CASSGTESYGYTF. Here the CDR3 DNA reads TGTGCCAGCAGTGGGACAGAGTCCTATGGCTACACCTTC. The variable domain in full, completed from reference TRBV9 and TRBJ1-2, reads DSGVTQTPKHLITATGQRVTLRCSPRSGDLSVYWYQQSLDQGLQFLIQYYNGEERAKGNILERFSAQQFPDLHSELNLSSLELGDSALYFCASSGTESYGYTFGSGTRLTVV.

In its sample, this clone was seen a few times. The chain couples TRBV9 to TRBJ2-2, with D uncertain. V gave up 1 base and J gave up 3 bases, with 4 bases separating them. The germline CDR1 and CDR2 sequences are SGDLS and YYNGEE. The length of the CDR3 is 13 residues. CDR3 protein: CASSVYDTGELFF. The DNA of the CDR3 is TGTGCCAGCAGCGTATATGACACCGGGGAGCTGTTTTTT.

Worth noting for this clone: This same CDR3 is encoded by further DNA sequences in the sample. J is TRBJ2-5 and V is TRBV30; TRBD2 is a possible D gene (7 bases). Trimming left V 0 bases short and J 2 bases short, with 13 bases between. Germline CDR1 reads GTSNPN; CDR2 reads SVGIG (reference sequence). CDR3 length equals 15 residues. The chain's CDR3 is CAWSVRGGAQETQYF. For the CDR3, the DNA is TGTGCCTGGAGTGTACGAGGGGGGGCACAAGAGACCCAGTACTTC.

This CDR3 reads CSVEIGSSYEQYF. In DNA, the CDR3 is TGCAGCGTTGAAATCGGGAGCTCCTACGAGCAGTACTTC. The chain combines TRBV29-1 with TRBJ2-7; D perhaps matches TRBD2 (6 bases). V was cut by 2 bases and J by 0 bases, with 8 bases left in between. The V gene's germline CDR1 is SQVTM and CDR2 ANQGSEA. The CDR3 extends over 13 amino acids.